This T cell receptor beta chain is from a study of early T cells in non-severe SARS-CoV-2 infection (dated by TCRdb to the early 2020s). In terms of the full investigation: Because TCR sequencing was done on bulk RNA from unsorted whole blood, the alpha and beta chains could not be paired. What the work shows at the level of the full study, not this receptor alone: VDJdb matching was skewed toward anti-spike CD8 responses and likely underestimated virus-specific expansions by missing private and CD4 specificities.

The library was generated by 5' RACE. Sequenced on a NextSeq 500. In the TCR library protocol, unique molecular identifiers were attached to individual cDNA molecules to correct for PCR bias and sequencing error. Both TCR alpha and beta chains were sequenced, and tight co-correlation was observed between alpha and beta sequence abundances in each sample. The authors' pipeline ran thus. V gene, J gene and CDR3 annotation of TCR sequences was performed with Decombinator V4. TCRs were defined as expanded if a significant change between any two time points was detected under a Poisson model with p below 0.0001. Abundances of TCRs were expressed as counts per million after normalisation to the total number of TCRs sequenced in each sample. TRAV1-2 paired with TRAJ12, TRAJ20 or TRAJ33 defined MAIT TCRs, while TRAV10 paired with TRAJ18 defined iNKT TCRs. VDJdb, accessed 1 November 2021, was searched for CMV, EBV and SARS-CoV-2 annotated TCRs, excluding TCRs annotated for multiple antigens. TCRdb trimmed the raw reads at Q25, called clones with MiXCR and kept productive beta chains. Here each entry gathers all rows of one CDR3 protein and keeps the most common genes and DNA. These V and J calls rely on TCRdb rather than the paper's analysis. The sample table holds under 35,000 distinct CDR3 sequences, of which approximately 6.9% were seen once. Approximately 4.1% of the sample lies in the top ten.

Set within a cohort of healthcare workers in London, UK, this nested case-control study involved weekly PCR testing of nasopharyngeal swabs along with blood sampling. Between 23 and 31 March 2020, the week of the UK lockdown, healthcare workers were enrolled and then followed up weekly for as long as 16 weeks. This clonotype appeared many times. The specificity of this receptor is unknown. No base quality values were provided; no much bigger clone lies one nucleotide off. Via the germline V gene, CDR1 is LGHNA and CDR2 YNFKEQ. From the cysteine through the phenylalanine, the CDR3 covers 17 amino acids. Only CDR3 DNA is held: 51 bases, read in frame from base 1. V is shortened by 1 base, J by 2 bases, and the region joining them spans 12 bases.

The origin of this receptor is an adult who was a healthcare worker with PCR-confirmed SARS-CoV-2 infection or an uninfected control (not recorded which). The V and J genes are TRBV4-2 and TRBJ2-6; TRBD1 is a weak D gene call, 6 bases matching. Source material: whole blood. CDR3 reads: CASSQVYREPGANVLTF. The nucleotide sequence reads TGTGCCAGCAGCCAAGTTTACAGGGAACCTGGGGCCAACGTCCTGACTTTC.